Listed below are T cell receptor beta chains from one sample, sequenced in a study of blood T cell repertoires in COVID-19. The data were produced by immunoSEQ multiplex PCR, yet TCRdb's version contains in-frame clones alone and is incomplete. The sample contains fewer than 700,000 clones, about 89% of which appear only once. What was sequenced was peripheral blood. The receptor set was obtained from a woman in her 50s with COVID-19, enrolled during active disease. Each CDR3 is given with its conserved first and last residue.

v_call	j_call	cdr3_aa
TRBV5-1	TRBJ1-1	CASSWAGGRNTEAFF
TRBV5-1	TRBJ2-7	CASSPGLTSYEQYF
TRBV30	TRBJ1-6	CASGQGVRGPLHF
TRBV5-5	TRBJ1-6	CASSYTGAQDSPLHF
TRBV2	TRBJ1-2	CASSERQTNYGYTF
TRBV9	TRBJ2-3	CASSVLGGRTDTQYF
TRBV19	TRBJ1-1	CASSIRGQGTEAFF
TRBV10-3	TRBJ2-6	CAISEMGGVPRLSGANVLTF
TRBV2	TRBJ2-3	CASSVVRGGTDTQYF
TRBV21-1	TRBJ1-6	CASSGGTGASSDNSPLHF
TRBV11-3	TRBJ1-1	CASSLDRNTEAFF
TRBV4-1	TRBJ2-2	CASSQDSTTGGELFF
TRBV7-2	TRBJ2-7	CASTLKRSVYEQYF
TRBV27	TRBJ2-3	CASSLTGGTGWGVQYF
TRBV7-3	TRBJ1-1	CASSRSGGAAEAFF
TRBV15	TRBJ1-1	CATSRLLNTEAFF
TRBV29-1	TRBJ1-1	CSGQGNKDTEAFF
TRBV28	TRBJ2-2	CASSSKLAAPPMTNTGELFF
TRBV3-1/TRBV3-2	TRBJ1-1	CASSHEGGSNSNTEAFF
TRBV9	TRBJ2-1	CASSASRERSPFNEQFF
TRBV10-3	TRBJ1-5	CATGGGGADQPQHF
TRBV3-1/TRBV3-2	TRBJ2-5	CASSPRPSAKGEYF
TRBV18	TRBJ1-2	CASSPRDGGYTF
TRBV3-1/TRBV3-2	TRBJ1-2	CASSQGRTAYGYTF
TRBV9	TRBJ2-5	CASSPLDRRETQYF
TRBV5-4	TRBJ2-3	CASSLVLGDTQYF
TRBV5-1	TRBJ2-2	CASSDVDRGSGELFF
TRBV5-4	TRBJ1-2	CASLSAEVPYYGYTF
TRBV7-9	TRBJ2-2	CASSPTFRLNTGELFF
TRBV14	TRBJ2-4	CASSQEAAKNIQYF
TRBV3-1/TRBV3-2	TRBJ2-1	CASTLAGRYNEQFF
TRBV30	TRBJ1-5	CAWSVGQGGNQPQHF
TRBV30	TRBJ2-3	CAWSGTGGFFDTQYF
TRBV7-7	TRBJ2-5	CASSLEYSETQYF
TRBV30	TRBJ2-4	CAWSLTRISGTGHLQYF
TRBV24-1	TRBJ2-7	CATSGGGEQYF
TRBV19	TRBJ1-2	CAISSRAQGGYTF
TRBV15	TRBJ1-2	CATSRLQGFSGYTF
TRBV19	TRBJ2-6	CASSMGRGSGANVLTF
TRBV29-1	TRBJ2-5	CSVDAPGTGEIIGTQYF
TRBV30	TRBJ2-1	CAWSPDRDRSYNEQFF
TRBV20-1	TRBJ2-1	CSASPTVDEQFF
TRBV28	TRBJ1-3	CASSLWGGSGNTIYF
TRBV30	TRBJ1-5	CAWDQGARQPQHF
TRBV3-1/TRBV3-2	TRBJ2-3	CASSHKGALGYTDTQYF
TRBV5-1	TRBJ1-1	CASRIDRNTEAFF
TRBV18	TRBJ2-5	CASSPAQGVNEETQYF
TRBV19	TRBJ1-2	CASSIGQGVYYTF
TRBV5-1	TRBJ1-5	CASSLDGLRQPQHF
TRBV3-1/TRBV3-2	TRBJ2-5	CASSQGDRMVETQYF
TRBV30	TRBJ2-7	CAWSRPGRGYEQYF
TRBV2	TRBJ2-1	CASSGTGSNEQFF
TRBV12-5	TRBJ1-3	CASGLRTGTGNTIYF
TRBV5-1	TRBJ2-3	CASRRTGGGGDTQYF
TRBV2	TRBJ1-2	CASGAGQGAYGYTF